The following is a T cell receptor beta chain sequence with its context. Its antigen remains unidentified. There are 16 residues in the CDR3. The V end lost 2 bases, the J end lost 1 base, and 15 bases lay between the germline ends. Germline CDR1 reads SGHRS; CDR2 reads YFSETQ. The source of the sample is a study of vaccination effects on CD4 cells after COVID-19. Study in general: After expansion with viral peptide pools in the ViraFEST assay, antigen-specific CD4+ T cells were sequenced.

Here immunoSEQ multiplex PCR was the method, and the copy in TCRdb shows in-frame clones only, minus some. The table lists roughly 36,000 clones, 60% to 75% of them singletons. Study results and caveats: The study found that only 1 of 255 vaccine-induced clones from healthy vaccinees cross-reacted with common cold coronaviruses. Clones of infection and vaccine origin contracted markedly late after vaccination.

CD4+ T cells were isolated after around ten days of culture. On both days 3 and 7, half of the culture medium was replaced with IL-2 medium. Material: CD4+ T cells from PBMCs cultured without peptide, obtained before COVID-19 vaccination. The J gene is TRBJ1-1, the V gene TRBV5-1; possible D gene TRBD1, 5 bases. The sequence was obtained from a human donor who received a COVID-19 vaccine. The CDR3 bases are TGCGCCAGCAGCTTAGCGGGGCCGCGCAGGAACACTGAAGCTTTCTTT. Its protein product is CASSLAGPRRNTEAFF.